These 18 T cell receptor beta chains were sequenced from one sample in a study of blood T cell repertoires in COVID-19 (dated by TCRdb to the early 2020s). Library construction relied on the immunoSEQ multiplex PCR assay. The clones in this table, taken by TCRdb from immuneACCESS, are in-frame only. Not every clone is retained; where verified, under half of the shortfall comes from an unresolved V gene, and the cause of the rest is unknown. The sample table records 150,000 to 200,000 clones; roughly 87% of these occur just once. The ten largest clones capture 20% to 25% of the sample. Source material: peripheral blood. All receptors come from a man in his sixties with active or convalescent COVID-19.

The chain couples TRBV7-2 to TRBJ1-5; 7 bases line up with TRBD1. CDR3 size: 15 residues. Germline-derived CDR1 and CDR2 are SGHTA and FQGNSA. The V and J ends lost 5 bases and 2 bases, in that order; junction bases with no gene match: 6. The CDR3 nucleotides are TGTGCCAGCAGCCAAACAGGGGTGGGCAATCAGCCCCAGCATTTT. Protein: CASSQTGVGNQPQHF.

This chain links TRBV3-1 (or the pseudogene TRBV3-2) with TRBJ1-1, with a tentative D call TRBD1 (6 bases). The V gene's germline CDR1 is LGHDT and CDR2 YNNKEL (reference sequence). This CDR3 is built from 13 residues. Trimming removed 4 bases at V and 1 base at J, with 7 bases between. CDR3 coding DNA: TGTGCCAGCAGCCGGACAGCGAACACTGAAGCTTTCTTT. Protein sequence: CASSRTANTEAFF.

The chain couples TRBV29-1 to TRBJ2-7, with D possibly TRBD1 on 6 matching bases. V was clipped by 5 bases and J by 3 bases, with 20 bases between them. CDR1 and CDR2 from the germline V gene are SQVTM and ANQGSEA. CDR3 length equals 15 residues. The CDR3 loop reads CSVRPTDSEHYEQYF. In DNA, the CDR3 is TGCAGCGTTAGACCCACGGACAGCGAACACTACGAGCAGTACTTC.

This rearrangement joins TRBV7-9 to TRBJ2-7; possible D gene TRBD1, 6 bases. Germline CDR1 is SEHNR and CDR2 is FQNEAQ (reference sequence). This CDR3 contains 12 residues. Between the trimmed V and J ends, which lost 0 bases and 7 bases, there was a span of 7 bases. This CDR3 reads CASSLARGEQYF. As DNA, the CDR3 is TGTGCCAGCAGCTTAGCAAGGGGGGAGCAGTACTTC.

The chain combines TRBV5-1 with TRBJ2-3; D possibly corresponds to TRBD1 (6 bases). Trimming took off 3 bases at V and 0 bases at J, with 11 bases between the two ends. The CDR3 extends over 15 amino acids. Germline CDR1 is SGHRS and CDR2 is YFSETQ. The CDR3 is CASSSRDTSTDTQYF. CDR3 sequence (DNA): TGCGCCAGCAGCTCCCGGGACACCAGCACAGATACGCAGTATTTT.

CDR3 sequence (DNA): TGCGCCAGCAGCTCAGGGGGGCAGTACTACAATGAGCAGTTCTTC. Protein product: CASSSGGQYYNEQFF. The V call is TRBV5-1, the J call TRBJ2-1; D might be TRBD1 (7 bases). The CDR3 is made up of 15 amino acids. V lost 3 bases, J lost 3 bases, and 13 bases lay in between. Germline V lookup: CDR1 SGHRS, CDR2 YFSETQ.

The rearrangement joins TRBV2 to TRBJ2-4; 11 bases map to TRBD2. CDR1 is SNHLY, CDR2 FYNNEI, per germline. There are 15 residues in the CDR3. V lost 6 bases to trimming and J lost 6 bases; unmatched junction nucleotides: 7. CDR3 coding DNA: TGTGCCAGCAGCCCACTAGCGGGGGTGGGAAACATTCAGTACTTC. Translating gives CASSPLAGVGNIQYF.

This clone was seen only a few times. J is TRBJ1-1 and V is TRBV4-2; 8 nucleotides match TRBD1. This CDR3 spans 17 amino acids. With 4 bases clipped from V and 1 base from J, the junction kept 11 bases outside the gene matches. Germline CDR1 LGHNA, CDR2 YNFKEQ. CDR3 bases: TGTGCCAGCAGCCTACACTCAGGGGGCGCAAGGAACACTGAAGCTTTCTTT. Its protein is CASSLHSGGARNTEAFF.

V gene TRBV6-5 combines with J gene TRBJ2-5; D might be TRBD2 (5 bases). The ends were cut back, 4 bases at V and 5 bases at J, with 8 bases in the middle. Germline assignment: CDR1 MNHEY and CDR2 SVGAGI. The CDR3 spans 12 residues. CDR3 coding DNA: TGTGCCAGCAGTTTAGCGCGGGAGACCCAGTACTTC. Translating it yields CASSLARETQYF.

The chain is built from TRBV6-5 and TRBJ2-3; 8 positions agree with TRBD2. The CDR3 has 15 amino acids. The germline CDR1 and CDR2 sequences are MNHEY and SVGAGI. V dropped 6 bases and J dropped 6; count of bases not matched to a gene: 11. CDR3 bases: TGTGCCAGCAGACCGGGACTAGTCTGGGGGGATACGCAGTATTTT. Translated: CASRPGLVWGDTQYF.

This clone was counted once. The CDR3, as DNA: TGTGCCAGCAGCTCGGAGGGGACTAGCGGGGGGAATGAGCAGTTCTTC. Translated: CASSSEGTSGGNEQFF. The rearrangement uses TRBV7-9 and TRBJ2-1; 15 bases map to TRBD2. Germline V gives CDR1 SEHNR, CDR2 FQNEAQ (reference sequence). The J segment lost 7 bases and the V segment lost 4 bases, leaving 5 bases of the junction unmatched. The CDR3 contains 16 residues.

This clone was counted between two and nine times. The rearrangement uses TRBV6-1 and TRBJ2-5, with a weak D call TRBD2 (7 bases). Trimming left V 2 bases short and J 5 bases short, with 27 bases between. Germline lookup yields CDR1 MNHNS and CDR2 SASEGT. This CDR3 has 19 residues. The CDR3 loop reads CASSEYGGQGSARVETQYF. The CDR3 DNA follows: TGTGCCAGCAGTGAATACGGGGGGCAGGGGTCAGCCAGGGTGGAGACCCAGTACTTC.

This clone was observed a handful of times. This chain uses TRBV5-4 with TRBJ2-1; unclear D gene. This CDR3 is 16 amino acids long. Germline lookup yields CDR1 SGHNT and CDR2 YYREEE (reference sequence). V was trimmed by 4 bases and J by 7 bases, leaving 21 bases between them. The CDR3 sequence is CASSLSLLVVGNEQFF. CDR3 in DNA: TGTGCCAGCAGCCTATCCCTCCTAGTTGTAGGTAATGAGCAGTTCTTC.

The chain has TRBV9 and TRBJ2-3; 8 positions agree with TRBD2. The CDR3 length is 14 residues. The germline V gene encodes CDR1 SGDLS and CDR2 YYNGEE. Trimming cost V 2 bases and J 5 bases; bases outside gene matches: 4. CDR3 DNA: TGTGCCAGCAGCGTGGGCCTAGCGGGAGATACGCAGTATTTT. This gives the protein CASSVGLAGDTQYF.

In the case of this clone: Other DNA sequences in the sample encode the same CDR3. V is TRBV5-1 and J is TRBJ2-7; D not certain. The CDR3 has 13 residues. CDR1 and CDR2 (germline): SGHRS, YFSETQ. Trimming cost V 0 bases and J 1 base, with 5 bases left between them. CDR3 DNA sequence: TGCGCCAGCAGCTTGGCCGTATCCTACGAGCAGTACTTC. This encodes CASSLAVSYEQYF.

DNA of the CDR3: TGTGCCATCAGTGAAGGGGGAGGGGGTCAGCCCCAGCATTTT. As protein: CAISEGGGGQPQHF. V usage is TRBV10-3 and J usage is TRBJ1-5; TRBD1 might be the D (6 bases). CDR3 length: 14 residues. V was trimmed by 3 bases and J by 6 bases, leaving 12 bases between them. Germline V gives CDR1 ENHRY, CDR2 SYGVKD.

The V gene is TRBV19, the J gene TRBJ1-5, with D perhaps matching TRBD1 (6 bases). CDR3 size: 13 residues. Germline CDR1 reads LNHDA; CDR2 reads SQIVND (reference sequence). V was cut by 5 bases and J by 5 bases, with 10 bases left in between. The CDR3 loop is CASSWDNHQPQHF. For the CDR3, the DNA is TGTGCCAGTAGTTGGGACAACCATCAGCCCCAGCATTTT.

This clone was counted only a few times. V and J are TRBV6-5 and TRBJ1-2; weak D call: TRBD1 (5 bases). The CDR3 is made up of 13 amino acids. Germline loops: CDR1 MNHEY, CDR2 SVGAGI. The V and J ends lost 6 bases and 1 base respectively, with 9 bases between them. CDR3 loop: CASSLDSNYGYTF. Here the CDR3 DNA reads TGTGCCAGCAGCCTAGACAGTAACTATGGCTACACCTTC.